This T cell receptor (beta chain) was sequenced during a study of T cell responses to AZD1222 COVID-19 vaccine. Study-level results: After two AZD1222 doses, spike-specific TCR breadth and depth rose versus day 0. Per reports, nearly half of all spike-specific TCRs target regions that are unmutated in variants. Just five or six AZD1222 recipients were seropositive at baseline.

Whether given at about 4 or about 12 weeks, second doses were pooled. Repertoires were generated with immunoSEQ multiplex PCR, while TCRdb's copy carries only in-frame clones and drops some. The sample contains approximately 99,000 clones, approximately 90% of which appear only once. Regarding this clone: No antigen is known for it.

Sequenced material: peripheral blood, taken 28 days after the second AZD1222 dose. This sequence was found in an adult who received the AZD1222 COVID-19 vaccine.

CDR3 residues: CASTTLPGTYEQYF. The CDR3 nucleotides are TGTGCCAGCACTACATTACCGGGGACCTACGAGCAGTACTTC. The rearrangement joins TRBV2 to TRBJ2-7, with D possibly matching TRBD2 (5 bases). V was trimmed by 7 bases and J by 2 bases, leaving 15 bases between them. Germline V CDR1 and CDR2: SNHLY, FYNNEI. CDR3 size: 14 residues.